This entry features one T cell receptor beta chain sequence. Trimming cost V 1 base and J 1 base, with 8 bases left between them. The CDR3 runs 14 residues. Germline V gene lookup returns CDR1 MGHRA and CDR2 YSYEKL. The data derive from a study of blood T cell repertoires in COVID-19. As for the study in general: The United States, Italy and Spain provided the acute and convalescent COVID-19 samples.

In the authors' methods: Reference gene primer amplification in the assay estimated nucleated cell counts. Sequencing was performed with immunoSEQ multiplex PCR; in TCRdb, only in-frame clones are kept and a portion is missing. V, J and clone size reflect that table, while D and trimming were determined from the DNA. The table includes fewer than 500,000 clones, around nine tenths detected once. The sequenced material came from PBMCs or T cells enriched from blood (not recorded which). This sequence joins TRBV4-1 and TRBJ2-7; D is possibly TRBD2 (6 bases). The source of this sequence is a woman under 30 with acute COVID-19. CDR3: CASSQVTSSYEQYF. The CDR3 coding sequence is TGCGCCAGCAGCCAAGTGACTAGTTCCTACGAGCAGTACTTC.